These T cell receptor beta chains were read from a single sample in a study of immune evolution from preneoplasia to lung adenocarcinoma. Only in-frame clones appear in the TCRdb table, and some are missing; sequencing was by immunoSEQ multiplex PCR. Of 10,000 to 13,000 clones in the sample, 82% were seen once. The sequenced material came from FFPE minimally invasive lung adenocarcinoma tissue. The receptors shown here come from a person between 65 and 79 years old with lung adenocarcinoma. The CDR3 runs from the conserved cysteine through the conserved F or W. The order of the fields is V gene, CDR3 length, D gene, clone size, J gene, CDR3 protein, CDR3 DNA. A D gene is named only where the DNA matches it firmly. Clone sizes are given selectively: once, few, many, or a class where the clone is expanded.

v_gene: TRBV5-1; len: 13; d_gene: NA; abundance: NA; j_gene: TRBJ1-2; CDR3aa: CASSFQGDYGYTF; CDR3nt: TGCGCCAGCAGCTTCCAAGGAGACTATGGCTACACCTTC
v_gene: TRBV14; len: 16; d_gene: NA; abundance: once; j_gene: TRBJ2-3; CDR3aa: CASSRSVGGRTDTQYF; CDR3nt: TGTGCCAGCAGCCGCTCAGTAGGGGGGAGGACAGATACGCAGTATTTT
v_gene: TRBV15; len: 15; d_gene: NA; abundance: NA; j_gene: TRBJ2-3; CDR3aa: CATSRRAEFTDTQYF; CDR3nt: TGTGCCACCAGCCGACGGGCAGAATTCACAGATACGCAGTATTTT
v_gene: TRBV30; len: 15; d_gene: TRBD1; abundance: NA; j_gene: TRBJ1-6; CDR3aa: CAWSVGTGKNSPLHF; CDR3nt: TGTGCCTGGAGTGTAGGGACAGGGAAAAATTCACCCCTCCACTTT
v_gene: TRBV10-3; len: 15; d_gene: NA; abundance: NA; j_gene: TRBJ1-5; CDR3aa: CAISDNSRDNQPQHF; CDR3nt: TGTGCCATCAGTGATAATAGTAGGGACAATCAGCCCCAGCATTTT
v_gene: TRBV5-1; len: 14; d_gene: NA; abundance: NA; j_gene: TRBJ1-1; CDR3aa: CASTSLGQGTEAFF; CDR3nt: TGCGCCAGCACCTCCCTCGGGCAGGGCACTGAAGCTTTCTTT
v_gene: TRBV27; len: 14; d_gene: NA; abundance: NA; j_gene: TRBJ1-2; CDR3aa: CASRTGSLTYGYTF; CDR3nt: TGTGCCAGCAGGACAGGATCTCTAACCTATGGCTACACCTTC
v_gene: TRBV30; len: 12; d_gene: NA; abundance: NA; j_gene: TRBJ1-1; CDR3aa: CAWNGRNTEAFF; CDR3nt: TGTGCCTGGAATGGGAGGAACACTGAAGCTTTCTTT
v_gene: TRBV29-1; len: 13; d_gene: TRBD1; abundance: NA; j_gene: TRBJ2-7; CDR3aa: CSFIRGPTYEQYF; CDR3nt: TGCAGCTTCATCAGGGGGCCAACCTACGAGCAGTACTTC
v_gene: TRBV5-5; len: 14; d_gene: TRBD1; abundance: NA; j_gene: TRBJ1-6; CDR3aa: CASRTQGGNSPLHF; CDR3nt: TGTGCCAGCAGAACCCAGGGGGGTAATTCACCCCTCCACTTT
v_gene: TRBV5-1; len: 15; d_gene: NA; abundance: NA; j_gene: TRBJ1-6; CDR3aa: CASSLAGREESPLHF; CDR3nt: TGCGCCAGCAGCTTGGCGGGCAGGGAGGAATCACCCCTCCACTTT
v_gene: TRBV5-4; len: 12; d_gene: NA; abundance: NA; j_gene: TRBJ2-5; CDR3aa: CASSFKSETQYF; CDR3nt: TGTGCCAGCAGCTTTAAGTCCGAGACCCAGTACTTC
v_gene: TRBV5-5; len: 14; d_gene: TRBD2; abundance: NA; j_gene: TRBJ2-7; CDR3aa: CASSPGTSGYEQYF; CDR3nt: TGTGCCAGCAGTCCCGGGACTAGCGGGTACGAGCAGTACTTC
v_gene: TRBV2; len: 13; d_gene: NA; abundance: NA; j_gene: TRBJ2-1; CDR3aa: CASSETEPTEQFF; CDR3nt: TGTGCCAGCAGTGAAACGGAGCCTACTGAGCAGTTCTTC
v_gene: TRBV30; len: 13; d_gene: TRBD1; abundance: NA; j_gene: TRBJ1-2; CDR3aa: CAWSTQDRGPWTF; CDR3nt: TGTGCCTGGAGTACCCAGGACAGGGGCCCTTGGACCTTC
v_gene: TRBV29-1; len: 13; d_gene: TRBD1; abundance: NA; j_gene: TRBJ2-5; CDR3aa: CSVPQGNLETQYF; CDR3nt: TGCAGCGTTCCACAGGGGAATTTGGAGACCCAGTACTTC
v_gene: TRBV9; len: 13; d_gene: NA; abundance: NA; j_gene: TRBJ1-2; CDR3aa: CASSVVGSGGYTF; CDR3nt: TGTGCCAGCAGCGTAGTTGGGTCGGGGGGCTACACCTTC
v_gene: TRBV10-3; len: 13; d_gene: NA; abundance: NA; j_gene: TRBJ2-5; CDR3aa: CAISVGVQETQYF; CDR3nt: TGTGCCATCAGTGTAGGGGTTCAAGAGACCCAGTACTTC
v_gene: TRBV29-1; len: 11; d_gene: TRBD1; abundance: few; j_gene: TRBJ1-1; CDR3aa: CSVDRGTEAFF; CDR3nt: TGCAGCGTGGACAGGGGGACTGAAGCTTTCTTT
v_gene: TRBV21-1; len: 12; d_gene: NA; abundance: NA; j_gene: TRBJ1-2; CDR3aa: CASSKVGYGYTF; CDR3nt: TGTGCCAGCAGCAAAGTCGGCTATGGCTACACCTTC
v_gene: TRBV7-9; len: 16; d_gene: NA; abundance: NA; j_gene: TRBJ1-1; CDR3aa: CASSSPPGQSSTEAFF; CDR3nt: TGTGCCAGCAGCTCCCCACCGGGACAATCATCCACTGAAGCTTTCTTT
v_gene: TRBV4-2; len: 16; d_gene: TRBD2; abundance: NA; j_gene: TRBJ2-1; CDR3aa: CASSQEEGTSGNEQFF; CDR3nt: TGTGCCAGCAGCCAAGAGGAGGGGACTAGCGGGAATGAGCAGTTCTTC
v_gene: TRBV7-2; len: 13; d_gene: NA; abundance: NA; j_gene: TRBJ2-3; CDR3aa: CASSLVWTDTQYF; CDR3nt: TGTGCCAGCAGCTTAGTGTGGACAGATACGCAGTATTTT
v_gene: TRBV9; len: 15; d_gene: TRBD1; abundance: few; j_gene: TRBJ2-5; CDR3aa: CASSLGTGGGETQYF; CDR3nt: TGTGCCAGCAGCCTTGGGACAGGGGGAGGAGAGACCCAGTACTTC
v_gene: TRBV7-2; len: 14; d_gene: NA; abundance: NA; j_gene: TRBJ2-7; CDR3aa: CASSPEWAGYEQYF; CDR3nt: TGTGCCAGCAGCCCTGAGTGGGCGGGATACGAGCAGTACTTC
v_gene: TRBV30; len: 12; d_gene: NA; abundance: NA; j_gene: TRBJ2-7; CDR3aa: CAWSWTNYEQYF; CDR3nt: TGTGCCTGGAGTTGGACTAACTACGAGCAGTACTTC
v_gene: TRBV9; len: 14; d_gene: NA; abundance: NA; j_gene: TRBJ2-7; CDR3aa: CASSIGEGAYEQYF; CDR3nt: TGTGCCAGCAGCATAGGGGAGGGGGCCTACGAGCAGTACTTC
v_gene: TRBV30; len: 13; d_gene: NA; abundance: NA; j_gene: TRBJ1-2; CDR3aa: CASAFRVNYGYTF; CDR3nt: TGTGCTTCCGCGTTCAGGGTAAACTATGGCTACACCTTC
v_gene: TRBV5-1; len: 15; d_gene: NA; abundance: medium-sized; j_gene: TRBJ1-2; CDR3aa: CASSPGLELNYGYTF; CDR3nt: TGCGCCAGCAGCCCCGGCTTAGAGTTGAACTATGGCTACACCTTC
v_gene: TRBV5-1; len: 13; d_gene: NA; abundance: NA; j_gene: TRBJ1-5; CDR3aa: CASSLEGVGPQHF; CDR3nt: TGCGCCAGCAGCCTGGAGGGGGTGGGGCCCCAGCATTTT
v_gene: TRBV5-1; len: 15; d_gene: TRBD1; abundance: NA; j_gene: TRBJ2-5; CDR3aa: CASSLEGTGYETQYF; CDR3nt: TGCGCCAGCAGCTTGGAGGGGACAGGGTACGAGACCCAGTACTTC
v_gene: TRBV27; len: 14; d_gene: NA; abundance: NA; j_gene: TRBJ2-7; CDR3aa: CATTPDGGLYEQYF; CDR3nt: TGTGCCACCACCCCCGACGGGGGCCTCTACGAGCAGTACTTC
v_gene: TRBV19; len: 14; d_gene: TRBD2; abundance: NA; j_gene: TRBJ2-7; CDR3aa: CASSIAGGASEQYF; CDR3nt: TGTGCCAGTAGTATCGCCGGGGGGGCCTCCGAGCAGTACTTC
v_gene: TRBV28; len: 15; d_gene: NA; abundance: NA; j_gene: TRBJ2-7; CDR3aa: CASSAIGGMVYEQYF; CDR3nt: TGTGCCAGCAGTGCGATTGGTGGAATGGTCTACGAGCAGTACTTC
v_gene: TRBV30; len: 15; d_gene: NA; abundance: once; j_gene: TRBJ1-1; CDR3aa: CAWSVSGIFDTEAFF; CDR3nt: TGTGCCTGGAGCGTATCTGGGATCTTTGACACTGAAGCTTTCTTT
v_gene: TRBV6-1; len: 14; d_gene: NA; abundance: NA; j_gene: TRBJ2-7; CDR3aa: CASSDGLADYEQYF; CDR3nt: TGTGCCAGCAGTGATGGTCTAGCAGACTACGAGCAGTACTTC
v_gene: TRBV30; len: 12; d_gene: NA; abundance: few; j_gene: TRBJ1-4; CDR3aa: CAWSGRDEKLFF; CDR3nt: TGTGCCTGGAGTGGCAGAGATGAAAAACTGTTTTTT
v_gene: TRBV28; len: 14; d_gene: TRBD2; abundance: NA; j_gene: TRBJ2-1; CDR3aa: CASLSSGTSNEQFF; CDR3nt: TGTGCCAGCCTCTCTAGCGGGACTAGCAATGAGCAGTTCTTC
v_gene: TRBV19; len: 16; d_gene: NA; abundance: NA; j_gene: TRBJ2-7; CDR3aa: CASSDLPRDSPYEQYF; CDR3nt: TGTGCCAGTAGTGATCTACCGCGGGATTCGCCCTACGAGCAGTACTTC
v_gene: TRBV13; len: 13; d_gene: TRBD1; abundance: NA; j_gene: TRBJ1-2; CDR3aa: CASRLDRESRYTF; CDR3nt: TGTGCCAGCAGACTAGACAGGGAATCGCGCTACACCTTC
v_gene: TRBV9; len: 12; d_gene: NA; abundance: NA; j_gene: TRBJ2-2; CDR3aa: CASSVDNGELFF; CDR3nt: TGTGCCAGCAGCGTAGACAACGGGGAGCTGTTTTTT
v_gene: TRBV27; len: 14; d_gene: TRBD2; abundance: few; j_gene: TRBJ2-5; CDR3aa: CASRLAGGRETQYF; CDR3nt: TGTGCCAGCAGACTAGCGGGGGGGCGAGAGACCCAGTACTTC
v_gene: TRBV11-2; len: 12; d_gene: NA; abundance: NA; j_gene: TRBJ2-3; CDR3aa: CASSLGIDTQYF; CDR3nt: TGTGCCAGCAGCTTGGGTATAGATACGCAGTATTTT
v_gene: TRBV7-8; len: 17; d_gene: NA; abundance: NA; j_gene: TRBJ2-7; CDR3aa: CASSLRLSLVTTYEQYF; CDR3nt: TGTGCCAGCAGCTTAAGACTTAGCCTAGTAACAACCTACGAGCAGTACTTC
v_gene: TRBV6-6; len: 15; d_gene: TRBD1; abundance: few; j_gene: TRBJ1-5; CDR3aa: CASRGTGGINQPQHF; CDR3nt: TGTGCCAGCAGGGGGACAGGGGGCATCAATCAGCCCCAGCATTTT
v_gene: TRBV14; len: 17; d_gene: TRBD2; abundance: NA; j_gene: TRBJ2-1; CDR3aa: CASSQGERMGGNNEQFF; CDR3nt: TGTGCCAGCAGCCAGGGGGAGCGGATGGGGGGGAACAATGAGCAGTTCTTC
v_gene: TRBV7-8; len: 15; d_gene: NA; abundance: NA; j_gene: TRBJ1-1; CDR3aa: CASSLFRGQNTEAFF; CDR3nt: TGTGCCAGCAGCTTATTTCGGGGGCAGAACACTGAAGCTTTCTTT
v_gene: TRBV2; len: 13; d_gene: TRBD1; abundance: NA; j_gene: TRBJ2-5; CDR3aa: CASSTDRSETQYF; CDR3nt: TGTGCCAGCAGTACGGACAGGTCGGAGACCCAGTACTTC
v_gene: TRBV7-7; len: 13; d_gene: NA; abundance: NA; j_gene: TRBJ2-5; CDR3aa: CASSPGVGETQYF; CDR3nt: TGTGCTAGCAGCCCAGGGGTGGGGGAGACCCAGTACTTC